This T cell receptor (beta chain) was sequenced in a study of shared clonotypes between healthy human individuals. Background on the study: The cohort had two women and a few men, ages 18 to 49. Plates per donor: three CD4 naive, three CD4 memory, two CD8 naive, one CD8 memory.

Germline-derived CDR1 and CDR2 are KGHSH and LQKENI. The CDR3 extends over 16 amino acids. Trimming took 0 bases from V and 6 from J, leaving 15 bases between them. Profiling relied on immunoSEQ multiplex PCR, and the TCRdb table lists in-frame clones only, not all of them. This sample has roughly 2.6 million clones, with approximately 92% found just once. The sequenced sample consisted of naive CD4+ T cells sorted from blood. Documented subset: CD45RA+ positively selected. This receptor was identified in a man aged 18 to 29 in good health. This chain uses TRBV18 with TRBJ2-1; no definite D call. This CDR3 reads CASSPPGLVESNEQFF. CDR3 in DNA: TGTGCCAGCTCACCACCGGGTCTAGTGGAATCCAATGAGCAGTTCTTC.